The entry below describes one TCR beta chain. Its antigen remains unidentified. The data are from a study of T cell responses to AZD1222 COVID-19 vaccine. General study results and limits: There were repertoire samples only from the period after the peak T cell response.

V lost 4 bases and J lost 3, with 10 bases in between. CDR3 length: 14 amino acids. CDR1 and CDR2 (germline): SGHVS, FQNEAQ. Clones were read by immunoSEQ multiplex PCR, and TCRdb kept only the in-frame ones, dropping some. This sample has about 200,000 clones; 91% occur once, and the top ten carry 3.4%. The chain has TRBV7-8 and TRBJ2-1; possible D gene TRBD2, 6 bases. This specimen was peripheral blood, taken 28 days after the second AZD1222 dose. The receptor was isolated from an adult who received the AZD1222 COVID-19 vaccine. CDR3 protein: CASSSRLGYNEQFF. The CDR3 nucleotides are TGTGCCAGCAGCTCCAGACTAGGCTACAATGAGCAGTTCTTC.